Following are 16 T cell receptor beta chains from one sample sequenced in a study of cytomegalovirus exposure and HLA in healthy donors. PCR used 60 Vbeta primers and 13 Jbeta primers. The repertoire was sequenced with immunoSEQ multiplex PCR; TCRdb's copy has only in-frame clones and lacks some. This repertoire shows 120,000 to 150,000 clones, just under 85% found once; its top ten account for roughly 1.9%. Input material: PBMCs. These receptors were collected from a woman aged 40 to 50 in good health and CMV-seronegative.

The table lists this clone with a few counts. The V call is TRBV5-6, the J call TRBJ1-2; D may be TRBD1 (5 bases). This CDR3 region has 12 residues. Germline V lookup: CDR1 SGHDT, CDR2 YYEEEE. V lost 1 base and J lost 9, with 10 bases in between. In DNA form, the CDR3 reads TGTGCCAGCAGCTTGCAGGGAAGGAGCTACACCTTC. Its translation: CASSLQGRSYTF.

The genes are TRBV5-1 and TRBJ2-5, with 8 bases that match TRBD1. The germline V gene has CDR1 SGHRS and CDR2 YFSETQ. With V trimmed by 0 bases and J by 0 bases, 4 bases remained unmatched. This CDR3 spans 16 amino acids. CDR3 nucleotide sequence: TGCGCCAGCAGCTTGGCAGGGACAGGCGACCAAGAGACCCAGTACTTC. Translated, it gives CASSLAGTGDQETQYF.

The rearrangement joins TRBV28 to TRBJ2-3, with D perhaps matching TRBD2 (5 bases). CDR1 is MDHEN, CDR2 SYDVKM, per germline. The length of the CDR3 is 15 residues. Trimming pared 5 bases from V and 4 bases from J, leaving 16 bases between. DNA of the CDR3: TGTGCCAGCAGTCTAAGGACCCTAGCTGCAGATACGCAGTATTTT. Its protein is CASSLRTLAADTQYF.

The V and J genes are TRBV7-2 and TRBJ1-3, with 8 nucleotides matching TRBD1. V gave up 3 bases and J gave up 1 base; unmatched junction bases: 2. This CDR3 is built from 15 residues. Germline loops: CDR1 SGHTA, CDR2 FQGNSA. The CDR3 bases are TGTGCCAGCAGCTTGGACAGGGTGTCTGGAAACACCATATATTTT. Translation gives CASSLDRVSGNTIYF.

This clone came up once. This chain uses TRBV9 with TRBJ1-2; 10 bases line up with TRBD1. The CDR3 totals 15 residues. CDR1 is SGDLS, CDR2 YYNGEE, per germline. J lost 4 bases, V lost 3 bases, and 6 bases had no gene match. CDR3 sequence (DNA): TGTGCCAGCAGCGGACAGGGGGCGATAAGCTATGGCTACACCTTC. Its protein is CASSGQGAISYGYTF.

This sequence joins TRBV5-1 and TRBJ2-1; a weak D match, TRBD2 (6 bases). There are 15 residues in the CDR3. CDR1 is SGHRS, CDR2 YFSETQ, per germline. V lost 2 bases, J lost 0 bases, and 9 bases lay in between. In nucleotides, the CDR3 is TGCGCCAGCAGCTTCCGGGAGTTCTCCTACAATGAGCAGTTCTTC. Protein: CASSFREFSYNEQFF.

The V call is TRBV7-9, the J call TRBJ1-4; 8 bases are a match to TRBD1. The J segment lost 5 bases and the V segment lost 1 base, leaving 3 bases of the junction unmatched. CDR3 length: 15 amino acids. CDR1 SEHNR and CDR2 FQNEAQ come from the germline V gene (reference sequence). In DNA form, the CDR3 reads TGTGCCAGCAGCTTAGAACAGGGGGGAAATGAAAAACTGTTTTTT. Translating it yields CASSLEQGGNEKLFF.

This clone was observed a handful of times. The chain links TRBV5-4 to TRBJ2-7; the match to TRBD2 covers 7 bases. V was pared by 1 base and J by 3 bases, with 7 bases of the junction left unmatched. Looked up from germline, CDR1 is SGHNT and CDR2 is YYREEE (reference sequence). The CDR3 spans 15 residues. CDR3 in DNA: TGTGCCAGCAGCTTGAGCCTAGCGGAGAACTACGAGCAGTACTTC. This translates into CASSLSLAENYEQYF.

V is TRBV11-2 and J is TRBJ1-1; the D is unclear. Trimming took 5 bases from V and 3 from J, leaving 10 bases between them. The CDR3 has 13 amino acids. The germline gives CDR1 SGHAT, CDR2 FQNNGV. The CDR3: CASSRFRDTEAFF. CDR3 coding DNA: TGTGCCAGCAGCCGGTTTCGGGACACTGAAGCTTTCTTT.

The gene calls are TRBV10-3 and TRBJ2-7; D unclear. In germline, CDR1 is ENHRY, CDR2 SYGVKD. With 3 bases removed from V and 1 base from J, the gap between germline ends came to 7 bases. The CDR3 is 13 amino acids. The CDR3 here is CAISETSSYEQYF. The CDR3, as DNA: TGTGCCATCAGTGAAACGAGTTCCTACGAGCAGTACTTC.

This clone was counted only a few times. The genes are TRBV2 and TRBJ1-2; 9 bases are a match to TRBD1. There are 14 residues in the CDR3. The J segment lost 2 bases and the V segment lost 5 bases, leaving 3 bases of the junction unmatched. CDR1 is SNHLY and CDR2 is FYNNEI in the germline V gene. CDR3 DNA sequence: TGTGCCAGCAGTCTTACAGGGGGCAACTATGGCTACACCTTC. Its translation: CASSLTGGNYGYTF.

This clone was observed a handful of times. This rearrangement joins TRBV5-4 to TRBJ2-3; 12 bases are shared with TRBD2. The V and J ends lost 0 bases and 6 bases, in that order; junction bases with no gene match: 5. Germline V lookup: CDR1 SGHNT, CDR2 YYREEE (reference sequence). This CDR3 has 16 amino acids. The CDR3 DNA sequence: TGTGCCAGCAGCTTGGCCCTAGCGGGAGGGCCGGATACGCAGTATTTT. Encoded protein: CASSLALAGGPDTQYF.

The chain links TRBV30 to TRBJ2-7; 8 bases map to TRBD2. This CDR3 has 14 residues. The germline gives CDR1 GTSNPN, CDR2 SVGIG (reference sequence). J lost 3 bases, V lost 2 bases, and 6 bases had no gene match. DNA for the CDR3: TGTGCCTGGAGTCACGGGAGGGGATACTACGAGCAGTACTTC. Protein product: CAWSHGRGYYEQYF.

V and J are TRBV27 and TRBJ1-2, with 9 bases matching TRBD1. The CDR3 runs 15 residues. Per germline, CDR1 MNHEY and CDR2 SMNVEV (reference sequence). With 2 bases clipped from V and 7 bases from J, the junction kept 8 bases outside the gene matches. The CDR3 coding sequence is TGTGCCAGCAGTTTACCGGCGGGGGACAGGGTTGGCTACACCTTC. Protein: CASSLPAGDRVGYTF.

This clone was counted a few times. The chain joins TRBV4-3 to TRBJ2-2; D is undetermined. Germline loops: CDR1 LGHNA, CDR2 YSLEER. The V end lost 0 bases, the J end lost 5 bases, and 4 bases lay between the germline ends. The CDR3 consists of 13 residues. The CDR3 DNA reads TGCGCCAGCAGCCAAGACCCAACCGGGGAGCTGTTTTTT. This encodes CASSQDPTGELFF.

The gene calls are TRBV27 and TRBJ2-7; 9 positions match TRBD1. The CDR3 is 14 residues long. The V and J ends lost 4 bases and 3 bases, in that order; junction bases with no gene match: 4. Germline V gene sequence: CDR1 MNHEY, CDR2 SMNVEV (reference sequence). The CDR3 loop reads CASSSQGASYEQYF. For the CDR3, the DNA is TGTGCCAGCAGTTCACAGGGGGCTAGCTACGAGCAGTACTTC.